These 2 T cell receptor beta chains were all obtained from the same sample, sequenced in a study of shared clonotypes between healthy human individuals. This table comes from immunoSEQ multiplex PCR, and its TCRdb copy is limited to in-frame clones, with some not included. The table includes more than 2,000,000 clones, approximately 94% detected once. Sequencing input: naive CD4+ T cells sorted from blood. The subset here: CD45RA+ positively selected. Receptors were obtained from a man younger than 35 in good health.

This clone was found once. V gene TRBV30 combines with J gene TRBJ2-7; D gene ambiguous. The germline V and J ends were trimmed by 0 bases and 2 bases, with 8 bases remaining between them. The CDR3 covers 13 residues. Germline V gives CDR1 GTSNPN, CDR2 SVGIG (reference sequence). The CDR3 sequence: CAWSVQWAYEQYF. CDR3 sequence (DNA): TGTGCCTGGAGTGTTCAGTGGGCCTACGAGCAGTACTTC.

The chain joins TRBV4-1 to TRBJ2-1; 12 bases are shared with TRBD2. The V gene's germline CDR1 is MGHRA and CDR2 YSYEKL. V shed 5 bases and J 1 base; nucleotides not matched to a gene: 9. The CDR3 sequence is 18 residues long. In DNA, the CDR3 is TGCGCCAGCAGCTCAACGACTAGCGGGAGTTGGTCCTACAATGAGCAGTTCTTC. Translation: CASSSTTSGSWSYNEQFF.